These 29 T cell receptor beta chains originate from one sample sequenced in a study of blood T cell repertoires in COVID-19. Using immunoSEQ multiplex PCR, the repertoire was profiled, and TCRdb retains in-frame clones only, with some absent. The sample contains around 29,000 clones, 75% to 90% of which appear only once. The sequenced sample was peripheral blood. The source of these receptors is a man aged 55 to 70 with acute or convalescent COVID-19.

The V gene is TRBV5-5, the J gene TRBJ2-2; the D gene is possibly TRBD2 (6 bases). The CDR3 is made up of 16 amino acids. With 2 bases removed from V and 7 bases from J, the gap between germline ends came to 18 bases. CDR1 and CDR2 (germline): SGHKS, YYEKEE (reference sequence). CDR3 sequence (DNA): TGTGCCAGCAGCTTCCGATGGGAGGCTACAGGCGGGGAGCTGTTTTTT. Translation gives CASSFRWEATGGELFF.

The chain is built from TRBV7-8 and TRBJ1-5; D unclear. The CDR3 is 15 residues long. The V gene lost 1 base and the J gene lost 0 bases, with 7 bases spanning the gap. The germline V gene has CDR1 SGHVS and CDR2 FQNEAQ. CDR3 DNA sequence: TGTGCCAGCAGCTTAGAACACTATAGCAATCAGCCCCAGCATTTT. Its protein is CASSLEHYSNQPQHF.

V usage is TRBV11-2 and J usage is TRBJ1-2; D gene uncertain. Germline loops: CDR1 SGHAT, CDR2 FQNNGV. V was trimmed by 5 bases and J by 4 bases, leaving 14 bases between them. This CDR3 comprises 14 residues. CDR3 in DNA: TGTGCCAGCAGCCCCACGCAGGCCGGCTATGGCTACACCTTC. This sequence encodes CASSPTQAGYGYTF.

The chain carries TRBV2 and TRBJ2-1; D might be TRBD1 (5 bases). Germline V gene sequence: CDR1 SNHLY, CDR2 FYNNEI. CDR3 size: 16 residues. Trimming took 0 bases from V and 4 from J, leaving 13 bases between them. The CDR3 nucleotides are TGTGCCAGCAGTGAAGCGGGGCAGCGCCTATACAATGAGCAGTTCTTC. Amino acids: CASSEAGQRLYNEQFF.

The chain joins TRBV4-1 to TRBJ2-1; 7 bases agree with TRBD1. The length of the CDR3 is 15 residues. With 1 base clipped from V and 1 base from J, the junction kept 1 base outside the gene matches. CDR1 is MGHRA, CDR2 YSYEKL, per germline. CDR3 protein: CASSQATGSYNEQFF. CDR3 bases: TGCGCCAGCAGCCAAGCGACAGGGTCCTACAATGAGCAGTTCTTC.

The V call is TRBV5-1, the J call TRBJ2-3, with TRBD1 as a possible D gene (6 bases). Looked up from germline, CDR1 is SGHRS and CDR2 is YFSETQ. The V and J ends lost 4 bases and 5 bases respectively, with 26 bases between them. The CDR3 spans 18 residues. The CDR3 nucleotides read TGCGCCAGCAGCCGTACCACTCCGGGACAAACGTACAGAGATACGCAGTATTTT. It encodes CASSRTTPGQTYRDTQYF. The full variable domain, rest sourced from reference TRBV5-1 and TRBJ2-3, is KAGVTQTPRYLIKTRGQQVTLSCSPISGHRSVSWYQQTPGQGLQFLFEYFSETQRNKGNFPGRFSGRQFSNSRSEMNVSTLELGDSALYLCASSRTTPGQTYRDTQYFGPGTRLTVL.

The chain uses TRBV7-9 and TRBJ1-2; the D gene is possibly TRBD1 (6 bases). CDR1 is SEHNR and CDR2 is FQNEAQ in the germline V gene (reference sequence). The ends were cut back, 5 bases at V and 5 bases at J, with 9 bases in the middle. CDR3 length: 12 residues. Written as DNA, the CDR3 is TGTGCCAGCAGCCCAGGACAGTATGGCTACACCTTC. Encoded protein: CASSPGQYGYTF. Together with reference TRBV7-9 and TRBJ1-2, the CDR3 gives the full variable domain: DTGVSQNPRHKITKRGQNVTFRCDPISEHNRLYWYRQTLGQGPEFLTYFQNEAQLEKSRLLSDRFSAERPKGSFSTLEIQRTEQGDSAMYLCASSPGQYGYTFGSGTRLTVV.

The V call is TRBV6-5, the J call TRBJ1-1; D perhaps matches TRBD1 (5 bases). Germline assignment: CDR1 MNHEY and CDR2 SVGAGI. The CDR3 consists of 15 residues. V was clipped by 6 bases and J by 6 bases, with 20 bases between them. CDR3 residues: CASRPSQGKVSEAFF. The DNA for the CDR3 is TGTGCCAGCAGACCTTCTCAGGGAAAGGTCTCTGAAGCTTTCTTT.

The chain employs TRBV24-1 and TRBJ2-1; 7 nucleotides align to TRBD2. The CDR3 has 16 residues. The germline V gene encodes CDR1 KGHDR and CDR2 SFDVKD. The junction had 6 bases not matched to a gene; V was cut back by 2 bases and J by 3 bases. CDR3 loop: CATSDSRAGIYNEQFF. Here the CDR3 DNA reads TGTGCCACCAGTGATTCCAGAGCGGGGATCTACAATGAGCAGTTCTTC.

V and J are TRBV9 and TRBJ1-1; 7 bases map to TRBD1. The ends lost 4 bases at V and 5 bases at J; junction bases unmatched: 5. The CDR3 extends over 13 amino acids. The germline V gene encodes CDR1 SGDLS and CDR2 YYNGEE. CDR3: CASSPAGGTEAFF. The CDR3 DNA follows: TGTGCCAGCAGCCCAGCAGGGGGAACTGAAGCTTTCTTT.

V and J are TRBV10-1 and TRBJ1-5; D not resolved. The V end was cut by 6 bases, the J end by 4 bases, with 10 bases between. The germline gives CDR1 WNHNN, CDR2 SYGVQD (reference sequence). The CDR3 has 13 amino acids. The DNA of the CDR3 is TGCGCCAGCAGCGCGGCTTCAAATCAGCCCCAGCATTTT. Translated, it gives CASSAASNQPQHF.

This clone was seen once. V and J are TRBV7-3 and TRBJ2-1; D not resolved. Trimming stripped 5 bases from V and 0 bases from J, with 11 bases between. This CDR3 is built from 15 residues. The germline V gene has CDR1 SGHTA and CDR2 FQGTGA. The chain's CDR3 is CASSPIAISYNEQFF. The CDR3 region has the DNA TGTGCCAGCAGCCCCATAGCAATCTCCTACAATGAGCAGTTCTTC.

The J gene is TRBJ2-6, the V gene TRBV5-1; 7 nucleotides align to TRBD2. J lost 2 bases, V lost 4 bases, and 3 bases had no gene match. Germline CDR1 is SGHRS and CDR2 is YFSETQ. This CDR3 is built from 15 residues. The CDR3 region is CASSPGGAGANVLTF. In nucleotides, the CDR3 is TGCGCCAGCAGCCCGGGAGGAGCTGGGGCCAACGTCCTGACTTTC.

The chain is built from TRBV7-8 and TRBJ2-5; maybe TRBD1 (6 bases). Germline loops: CDR1 SGHVS, CDR2 FQNEAQ. V was cut by 0 bases and J by 3 bases, with 8 bases left in between. The length of the CDR3 is 14 residues. The CDR3 reads CASSLAGAEETQYF. DNA for the CDR3: TGTGCCAGCAGCTTAGCGGGGGCGGAAGAGACCCAGTACTTC.

The rearrangement uses TRBV6-4 and TRBJ1-5, with 7 bases matching TRBD1. The CDR3 has 16 residues. With V trimmed by 7 bases and J by 0 bases, 9 bases remained unmatched. Germline values: CDR1 MRHNA, CDR2 SNTAGT. CDR3 residues: CASTNFRQGSNQPQHF. CDR3 sequence (DNA): TGTGCCAGCACCAACTTCCGACAGGGTAGCAATCAGCCCCAGCATTTT.

V gene TRBV28 combines with J gene TRBJ1-3, with D tentatively TRBD1 (5 bases). The CDR3 is made up of 13 amino acids. The V end was cut by 10 bases, the J end by 0 bases, with 10 bases between. Germline CDR1 is MDHEN and CDR2 is SYDVKM. CDR3 DNA: TGTGCCACCCGACAGCCCTCTGGAAACACCATATATTTT. Translating it yields CATRQPSGNTIYF.

This clone appeared a few times. This chain joins TRBV7-8 and TRBJ1-1; D not resolved. The V and J ends lost 3 bases and 1 base respectively, with 6 bases between them. The CDR3 is 13 amino acids. Germline-derived CDR1 and CDR2 are SGHVS and FQNEAQ. The CDR3 DNA sequence: TGTGCCAGCAGCTTTCGGGGGAACACTGAAGCTTTCTTT. It translates to CASSFRGNTEAFF.

The chain has TRBV13 and TRBJ2-1, with 8 nucleotides matching TRBD1. The germline gives CDR1 PRHDT, CDR2 FYEKMQ (reference sequence). The V and J ends lost 5 bases and 3 bases, in that order; junction bases with no gene match: 9. This CDR3 region has 16 residues. CDR3 in amino acids: CASSPLTGDGYNEQFF. For the CDR3, the DNA is TGTGCCAGCAGCCCCCTGACAGGGGACGGCTACAATGAGCAGTTCTTC.

The CDR3 sequence is CASSQLETYEQYF. In DNA, the CDR3 is TGCGCCAGCAGCCAACTAGAAACCTACGAGCAGTACTTC. This sequence joins TRBV4-1 and TRBJ2-7; no clear D. V dropped 2 bases and J dropped 2 bases, with 7 bases sitting between them. This CDR3 spans 13 amino acids. Looked up from germline, CDR1 is MGHRA and CDR2 is YSYEKL.

The chain combines TRBV30 with TRBJ1-1, with 7 bases lining up with TRBD1. The CDR3 totals 16 residues. V lost 0 bases and J lost 6; bases outside the gene matches: 13. Germline V CDR1 and CDR2: GTSNPN, SVGIG (reference sequence). CDR3 region: CAWSVLKGAGGSEAFF. The DNA for the CDR3 is TGTGCCTGGAGTGTACTAAAGGGGGCAGGGGGTTCTGAAGCTTTCTTT. The variable domain in full, completed from reference TRBV30 and TRBJ1-1, reads SQTIHQWPATLVQPVGSPLSLECTVEGTSNPNLYWYRQAAGRGLQLLFYSVGIGQISSEVPQNLSASRPQDRQFILSSKKLLLSDSGFYLCAWSVLKGAGGSEAFFGQGTRLTVV.

This clone was detected only once. V and J are TRBV10-2 and TRBJ2-5; 10 positions agree with TRBD1. V dropped 7 bases and J dropped 0; count of bases not matched to a gene: 11. Germline V gene data show CDR1 as WSHSY and CDR2 as SAAADI. CDR3 length: 17 amino acids. The CDR3 reads CASTLGTGALYQETQYF. The CDR3 DNA reads as TGCGCCAGCACCCTAGGGACAGGGGCGCTGTACCAAGAGACCCAGTACTTC.

V and J are TRBV4-2 and TRBJ2-7; 7 bases match TRBD1. Germline V gene sequence: CDR1 LGHNA, CDR2 YNFKEQ. Unmatched junction bases numbered 3, after V lost 4 bases and J lost 0 bases. The CDR3 is made up of 14 amino acids. The CDR3 sequence is CASSLRDSSYEQYF. CDR3 nucleotides: TGTGCCAGCAGCCTTCGGGACAGCTCCTACGAGCAGTACTTC.

The V gene is TRBV5-4, the J gene TRBJ1-1; D is undetermined. Germline CDR1 and CDR2: SGHNT and YYREEE (reference sequence). This CDR3 contains 15 residues. V was pared by 0 bases and J by 2 bases, with 11 bases between. The DNA of the CDR3 is TGTGCCAGCAGCTTGGCCTTGGGCCTCAACACTGAAGCTTTCTTT. Translation: CASSLALGLNTEAFF.

J is TRBJ1-2 and V is TRBV29-1; perhaps TRBD1 as D (5 bases). V lost 4 bases, J lost 4 bases, and 16 bases lay in between. This CDR3 is built from 14 residues. Germline lookup yields CDR1 SQVTM and CDR2 ANQGSEA. CDR3 sequence: CSVVTVDRIYGYTF. The CDR3 DNA follows: TGCAGCGTTGTCACCGTTGACAGAATCTATGGCTACACCTTC. The full variable domain, with the rest looked up from reference TRBV29-1 and TRBJ1-2, is SAVISQKPSRDICQRGTSLTIQCQVDSQVTMMFWYRQQPGQSLTLIATANQGSEATYESGFVIDKFPISRPNLTFSTLTVSNMSPEDSSIYLCSVVTVDRIYGYTFGSGTRLTVV.

The chain is built from TRBV5-1 and TRBJ2-7; D is possibly TRBD1 (5 bases). The germline V gene has CDR1 SGHRS and CDR2 YFSETQ. The CDR3 is 15 amino acids. V was cut by 0 bases and J by 6 bases, with 16 bases left in between. This CDR3 is CASSLVGVKEREQYF. Here the CDR3 DNA reads TGCGCCAGCAGCTTGGTAGGGGTGAAGGAGCGCGAGCAGTACTTC.

CDR3 region: CASTQGGEGYTF. The CDR3 DNA sequence: TGTGCCAGCACTCAAGGGGGGGAGGGCTACACCTTC. The gene calls are TRBV12-3 or TRBV12-4 and TRBJ1-2; possibly TRBD1 for D (6 bases). V was pared by 7 bases and J by 8 bases, with 14 bases between. This CDR3 comprises 12 residues.

This chain uses TRBV28 with TRBJ2-6, with D possibly TRBD1 on 6 matching bases. This CDR3 region has 19 residues. Between the trimmed V and J ends, which lost 5 bases and 1 base, there was a span of 21 bases. From germline, CDR1 is MDHEN and CDR2 SYDVKM. DNA of the CDR3: TGTGCCAGCAGTCGCCCGGCAGGGGTTTCTCCGTCTGGGGCCAACGTCCTGACTTTC. Translated: CASSRPAGVSPSGANVLTF.

This rearrangement joins TRBV19 to TRBJ1-2; D is unclear. This CDR3 spans 15 amino acids. Trimming took 5 bases from V and 1 from J, leaving 14 bases between them. Germline CDR1 and CDR2: LNHDA and SQIVND (reference sequence). The DNA for the CDR3 is TGTGCCAGTAGTGACCCAGGCAGGATTAACTATGGCTACACCTTC. This encodes CASSDPGRINYGYTF.

This clone has just one count. This chain links TRBV19 with TRBJ2-5; a weak D match, TRBD1 (6 bases). This CDR3 is 13 amino acids long. The V gene lost 6 bases and the J gene lost 4 bases, with 12 bases spanning the gap. Looked up from germline, CDR1 is LNHDA and CDR2 is SQIVND (reference sequence). Here the CDR3 reads CASRARGSETQYF. The CDR3 DNA follows: TGTGCCAGTAGGGCTAGGGGGTCAGAGACCCAGTACTTC.